This TCR beta chain was found in a study of a mutant IDH1 vaccine in newly diagnosed glioma. Study in general: Patients got their first vaccination 4-6 weeks after radiotherapy alone, or with temozolomide cycles. Treated patients comprised approximately 60% males and approximately 40% females, mean age 40.4 years.

Profiling relied on immunoSEQ multiplex PCR, and the TCRdb table lists in-frame clones only, not all of them. The sample yields 12,000 or so clones, around 87% seen once. Germline CDR1 is MNHNY and CDR2 is SVGAGI (reference sequence). Trimming took 7 bases from V and 7 from J; bases not matched to a gene: 10. This CDR3 has 14 residues. Noted time point: week 5, during vaccination. Each dose of the vaccine consisted of 300 ug of mutant IDH1 20-mer peptide, with topical imiquimod. In the case of this clone: No antigen is known for it.

The chain joins TRBV6-6 to TRBJ1-1, with TRBD1 identical over 9 bases. This clonotype was obtained from a woman in her thirties or forties with glioma. Some clones in this sample may be carry-over from other donors' samples. Sample: PBMCs, taken from a glioma patient whose treatment included an IDH1 peptide vaccine. The CDR3 here is CASIPDRGSGEAFF. CDR3 in DNA: TGTGCCAGCATTCCCGACAGGGGGTCGGGTGAAGCTTTCTTT.